A single T cell receptor beta chain is shown here with its context. This record belongs to a study of technical replicates of blood from a few donors. V was clipped by 3 bases and J by 6 bases, with 15 bases between them. The CDR3 covers 15 residues. Per the germline V gene, CDR1 is MGHRA and CDR2 is YSYEKL. Profiled with immunoSEQ multiplex PCR; TCRdb holds only in-frame clones, not every one. The data contain about 83,000 clones, 96% of them seen just once; the ten biggest clones take up under 0.4%. The sample was T cells isolated from PBMCs. This TCR was sampled from a human donor in good health. The rearrangement links TRBV4-1 to TRBJ2-1, with D maybe TRBD1 (6 bases). The DNA for the CDR3 is TGCGCCAGCAGCCAGAGACAGGCTGTGGGCAATGAGCAGTTCTTC. It is translated as CASSQRQAVGNEQFF.